This entry lists 18 T cell receptor beta chains sequenced from one sample in a study of T-cell memory formation after mild COVID-19 (dated by TCRdb to the early 2020s). Library generation was performed with 5' RACE. The reads were generated on an Illumina NovaSeq 6000. TCRdb redid the processing of the public reads, applying fastp at Q25 and MiXCR, and retained in-frame beta chains. Rows with a matching CDR3 protein are joined into one entry that keeps the most common DNA and genes. Here the sample has approximately 300,000 distinct CDR3 sequences; 15% to 20% occur a single time. The top ten constitute under 25% of the sample. Sequencing was done on a sample of PBMCs or a T cell subset sorted from them (not recorded which). Receptors originate from a young man who had mild COVID-19 (a few samples of this study predate the infection). The sample titles of this study are shuffled in the database, so cell type and time point are left out; the donor was told from shared clones.

This chain's CDR3 is CASSPRVQRGTDTQYF. The CDR3 nucleotides read TGTGCCAGCAGCCCCCGAGTCCAGCGGGGGACAGATACGCAGTATTTT. The chain joins TRBV7-2 to TRBJ2-3; TRBD2 matches at 8 bases. The CDR3 extends over 16 amino acids. Germline CDR1 is SGHTA and CDR2 is FQGNSA. V lost 5 bases to trimming and J lost 3 bases; unmatched junction nucleotides: 10.

This clonotype has a handful of counts. The chain combines TRBV11-2 with TRBJ2-3; no firm D call. Germline V gene data show CDR1 as SGHAT and CDR2 as FQNNGV. CDR3 length: 16 residues. V lost 2 bases and J lost 2, with 14 bases in between. The CDR3 protein is CASSLSLAKFTDTQYF. As DNA, the CDR3 is TGTGCCAGCAGCTTATCTTTGGCGAAGTTCACAGATACGCAGTATTTT.

The chain joins TRBV25-1 to TRBJ2-2; TRBD1 matches at 10 bases. CDR3 length equals 15 residues. Trimming removed 5 bases from V and 6 bases from J; junction bases left unmatched: 6. The germline CDR1 and CDR2 sequences are MGHDK and SYGVNS. CDR3 protein: CASSPDRGLAGELFF. The CDR3 coding sequence is TGTGCCAGCAGTCCGGACAGGGGGTTAGCCGGGGAGCTGTTTTTT.

A few counts support this clonotype. At one of its ends the junction is not consistent with the germline gene, which may arise from a read error. The chain links TRBV4-3 to TRBJ2-1; TRBD2 agrees at 8 bases. The CDR3 extends over 16 amino acids. The germline V gene encodes CDR1 LGHNA and CDR2 YSLEER. The CDR3 reads CASSKETGRGGGPVVF. The CDR3 DNA sequence: TGCGCCAGCAGCAAAGAGACGGGGAGGGGCGGGGGGCCGGTTGTCTTC.

The table lists this clonotype with many counts. V is TRBV11-2 and J is TRBJ2-5; the D is unclear. Trimming stripped 5 bases from V and 5 bases from J, with 12 bases between. Looked up from germline, CDR1 is SGHAT and CDR2 is FQNNGV. This CDR3 contains 13 residues. The CDR3 nucleotides read TGTGCCAGCAGCCTATCCCTGGCGGAGACCCAGTACTTC. Its translation: CASSLSLAETQYF.

This chain connects TRBV3-1 to TRBJ1-5; the match to TRBD1 covers 7 bases. The CDR3 is made up of 16 amino acids. Per the germline V gene, CDR1 is LGHDT and CDR2 is YNNKEL (reference sequence). J was trimmed by 3 bases and V by 3 bases; bases with no gene match: 8. The CDR3 loop reads CASSHGTDQPNQPQHF. DNA of the CDR3: TGTGCCAGCAGCCACGGGACAGATCAACCCAATCAGCCCCAGCATTTT. The full variable domain, completed using reference TRBV3-1 and TRBJ1-5, is DTAVSQTPKYLVTQMGNDKSIKCEQNLGHDTMYWYKQDSKKFLKIMFSYNNKELIINETVPNRFSPKSPDKAHLNLHINSLELGDSAVYFCASSHGTDQPNQPQHFGDGTRLSIL.

The CDR3 bases are TGTGCCAGCAGTGAAGCGATGGGGGGTGAAGCTTTCTTT. Translated, it gives CASSEAMGGEAFF. This chain connects TRBV2 to TRBJ1-1; D is perhaps TRBD1 (5 bases). Germline CDR1 and CDR2: SNHLY and FYNNEI. The CDR3 spans 13 residues. Trimming cost V 0 bases and J 7 bases, with 9 bases left between them.

This CDR3 is CASSLGSYNSPLHF. In nucleotides, the CDR3 is TGTGCCAGCAGCTTGGGTTCTTATAATTCACCCCTCCACTTT. The V and J genes are TRBV7-3 and TRBJ1-6; unclear D gene. Trimming removed 3 bases at V and 4 bases at J, with 7 bases between. The CDR3 is 14 amino acids. Germline V gene lookup returns CDR1 SGHTA and CDR2 FQGTGA.

A few counts support this clonotype. V gene TRBV2 combines with J gene TRBJ1-2, with a possible D match to TRBD1 (5 bases). Germline V gene sequence: CDR1 SNHLY, CDR2 FYNNEI. The CDR3 contains 16 residues. V was trimmed by 10 bases and J by 4 bases, leaving 25 bases between them. For the CDR3, the DNA is TGTGCCACCCTCGGCAGGGCCCACCCGGGGGGCTATGGCTACACCTTC. It translates to CATLGRAHPGGYGYTF.

This chain connects TRBV24-1 to TRBJ2-5; D may be TRBD1 (7 bases). V lost 3 bases and J 2 bases, leaving 12 bases between the germline ends. The CDR3 has 15 amino acids. CDR1 is KGHDR, CDR2 SFDVKD, per germline. The DNA of the CDR3 is TGTGCCACCAGTGATGCCAGGGGGACTCAAGAGACCCAGTACTTC. This codes for CATSDARGTQETQYF.

In this sample, this clonotype turned up a few times. The chain combines TRBV5-1 with TRBJ1-2, with 7 bases aligning to TRBD1. The CDR3 length is 13 residues. After removal of 2 bases from V and 8 bases from J, the junction contained 6 bases not matched to a gene. Looked up from germline, CDR1 is SGHRS and CDR2 is YFSETQ. The CDR3 DNA is TGCGCCAGCAGCTTCGAGACAGGGTTAGGCTACACCTTC. Its protein is CASSFETGLGYTF.

In its sample, this clonotype was seen a few times. At one end, the junction sequence differs from germline, possibly due to a read error. This chain uses TRBV6-2 or TRBV6-3 with TRBJ2-1; weak D call: TRBD2 (5 bases). This CDR3 region has 14 residues. Germline assignment: CDR1 MNHEY and CDR2 SVGEGT. For the CDR3, the DNA is TGTGCCAGCAGTAACTCTCGGGATTTAAATGAGCAGTTCTTC. Residues: CASSNSRDLNEQFF.

This clonotype has a handful of counts. V is TRBV7-9 and J is TRBJ2-7, with 9 positions matching TRBD1. The CDR3 extends over 15 amino acids. Germline V gives CDR1 SEHNR, CDR2 FQNEAQ (reference sequence). V shed 5 bases and J 1 base; nucleotides not matched to a gene: 6. The CDR3 protein is CASSPGTGRSYEQYF. The CDR3 nucleotides are TGTGCCAGCAGCCCCGGGACAGGGCGATCCTACGAGCAGTACTTC.

This clonotype came up a few times. J is TRBJ2-7 and V is TRBV5-1; TRBD1 matches 7 bases. The ends lost 1 base at V and 3 bases at J; junction bases unmatched: 13. This CDR3 region has 17 residues. Germline CDR1 SGHRS, CDR2 YFSETQ. This chain's CDR3 is CASSLMDPTGPDYEQYV. CDR3 sequence (DNA): TGCGCCAGCAGCTTGATGGACCCGACAGGGCCCGACTACGAGCAGTACGTC.

The genes are TRBV9 and TRBJ2-3; the D is unclear. The CDR3 has 15 residues. V dropped 2 bases and J dropped 1 base, with 11 bases sitting between them. Germline lookup yields CDR1 SGDLS and CDR2 YYNGEE. The CDR3 here is CASSVSPAGTDTQYF. The CDR3 DNA reads TGTGCCAGCAGCGTGTCCCCCGCAGGCACAGATACGCAGTATTTT. The full variable domain, in which reference TRBV9 and TRBJ2-3 provide the parts outside the CDR3, is DSGVTQTPKHLITATGQRVTLRCSPRSGDLSVYWYQQSLDQGLQFLIQYYNGEERAKGNILERFSAQQFPDLHSELNLSSLELGDSALYFCASSVSPAGTDTQYFGPGTRLTVL.

V is TRBV7-3 and J is TRBJ2-1; D may match TRBD1 or TRBD2 (5 bases each). Trimming shortened V by 5 bases and J by 4 bases, and 15 bases separated the two germline ends. Germline-derived CDR1 and CDR2 are SGHTA and FQGTGA. The CDR3 extends over 15 amino acids. The CDR3 DNA reads TGTGCCAGCAGCCATTCCGGGACGGGTTACAATGAGCAGTTCTTC. Its protein is CASSHSGTGYNEQFF.

The chain links TRBV5-4 to TRBJ2-1; tentative D call: TRBD2 (5 bases). V lost 4 bases and J lost 4, with 9 bases in between. The CDR3 has 13 amino acids. CDR1 is SGHNT and CDR2 is YYREEE in the germline V gene (reference sequence). The CDR3 protein is CASSLGEYNEQFF. The CDR3 DNA reads as TGTGCCAGCAGCCTGGGAGAATACAATGAGCAGTTCTTC.

The V call is TRBV7-2, the J call TRBJ1-1, with 8 bases matching TRBD1. The ends lost 5 bases at V and 3 bases at J; junction bases unmatched: 8. The CDR3 runs 15 residues. CDR1 is SGHTA and CDR2 is FQGNSA in the germline V gene. The CDR3 DNA is TGTGCCAGCAGCAAGAACGGACAGGGCTACACTGAAGCTTTCTTT. It encodes CASSKNGQGYTEAFF.